One and the same sample provided the 24 T cell receptor beta chains below, sequenced in a study of blood T cell repertoires in COVID-19. The method was immunoSEQ multiplex PCR; TCRdb's version includes in-frame clones alone and lacks a portion of them. The sample includes about 160,000 clones, about 90% seen only once; the top ten take more than 4.5%. Sequenced material: peripheral blood. Receptors originate from a man under 40 with COVID-19, enrolled during active disease.

The sample holds one count of this clone. This rearrangement joins TRBV11-2 to TRBJ1-3, with 9 positions matching TRBD1. CDR1 and CDR2 from the germline V gene are SGHAT and FQNNGV. Losses at the gene ends were 3 bases for V and 4 bases for J; bases not matched to a gene: 10. There are 17 residues in the CDR3. CDR3 nucleotides: TGTGCCAGCAGCTTGGCACCCGGGACAGGGTTGGGAAACACCATATATTTT. It yields the protein CASSLAPGTGLGNTIYF.

The chain employs TRBV28 and TRBJ2-5, with 11 bases lining up with TRBD1. Germline V CDR1 and CDR2: MDHEN, SYDVKM. Trimming cost V 5 bases and J 5 bases; bases outside gene matches: 7. The CDR3 runs 15 residues. CDR3 sequence (DNA): TGTGCCAGCAGTGATCGGACAGGGGGCGGGGAGACCCAGTACTTC. Translated, it gives CASSDRTGGGETQYF.

The V and J genes are TRBV5-6 and TRBJ2-7, with 9 positions matching TRBD1. The trim removed 4 bases at V and 1 base at J, leaving 6 bases unmatched. Germline V gives CDR1 SGHDT, CDR2 YYEEEE. The CDR3 totals 15 residues. The CDR3 protein is CASSPDRGFSYEQYF. The DNA for the CDR3 is TGTGCCAGCAGCCCCGACAGGGGGTTTTCCTACGAGCAGTACTTC.

The chain couples TRBV4-3 to TRBJ1-1, with unresolved D. Germline V gives CDR1 LGHNA, CDR2 YSLEER. The CDR3 has 13 amino acids. The V gene lost 0 bases and the J gene lost 5 bases, with 7 bases spanning the gap. CDR3 sequence (DNA): TGCGCCAGCAGCCAAGATCGGAGGACTGAAGCTTTCTTT. The encoded protein is CASSQDRRTEAFF.

The V call is TRBV29-1, the J call TRBJ1-1, with D unresolved. The CDR3 has 12 amino acids. Germline V gene data show CDR1 as SQVTM and CDR2 as ANQGSEA. Trimming took off 7 bases at V and 4 bases at J, with 13 bases between the two ends. The chain's CDR3 is CSGLGRGTEAFF. In DNA, the CDR3 is TGCAGCGGGCTTGGACGGGGCACTGAAGCTTTCTTT.

This sequence joins TRBV11-3 and TRBJ2-3; D call uncertain. V lost 4 bases, J lost 1 base, and 6 bases lay in between. The CDR3 contains 13 residues. Germline CDR1 is SGHNT and CDR2 is YENEEA. The CDR3 DNA follows: TGTGCCAGCAGCTACGAGGGCACAGATACGCAGTATTTT. Protein sequence: CASSYEGTDTQYF.

The chain employs TRBV4-2 and TRBJ1-3; perhaps TRBD1 as D (6 bases). The CDR3 is 16 amino acids. CDR1 is LGHNA and CDR2 is YNFKEQ in the germline V gene. Trimming cost V 2 bases and J 2 bases, with 13 bases left between them. Here the CDR3 reads CASSQLGAGPGNTIYF. DNA of the CDR3: TGTGCCAGCAGCCAATTGGGGGCAGGGCCTGGAAACACCATATATTTT.

The table lists this clone with a few counts. This rearrangement joins TRBV7-8 to TRBJ2-2; 10 bases are a match to TRBD1. V lost 5 bases to trimming and J lost 4 bases; unmatched junction nucleotides: 4. CDR1 and CDR2 from the germline V gene are SGHVS and FQNEAQ. This CDR3 has 15 residues. CDR3 protein: CASSRTGGATGELFF. CDR3 DNA: TGTGCCAGCAGCCGGACAGGGGGGGCCACCGGGGAGCTGTTTTTT.

The chain couples TRBV5-1 to TRBJ1-2; 12 bases align to TRBD1. J gave up 8 bases and V 3 bases, and 5 bases lay outside the gene matches. Germline V gives CDR1 SGHRS, CDR2 YFSETQ. This CDR3 spans 14 amino acids. The chain's CDR3 is CASSSGQGAGGYTF. CDR3 nucleotide sequence: TGCGCCAGCAGCTCGGGACAGGGGGCGGGAGGCTACACCTTC.

The chain joins TRBV18 to TRBJ1-5, with a tentative D call TRBD1 (6 bases). Germline values: CDR1 KGHSH, CDR2 LQKENI. V dropped 6 bases and J dropped 9 bases, with 21 bases sitting between them. CDR3 size: 15 residues. CDR3 sequence: CASSQGREGQLPQHF. The CDR3 DNA reads as TGTGCCAGCTCCCAGGGGCGGGAGGGGCAGTTGCCCCAGCATTTT.

J is TRBJ1-1 and V is TRBV15, with 8 positions matching TRBD1. V lost 3 bases, J lost 6 bases, and 6 bases stayed unmatched. Germline assignment: CDR1 LNHNV and CDR2 YYDKDF (reference sequence). The CDR3 has 14 residues. The CDR3 loop reads CATSSRGRMAEAFF. The CDR3 nucleotides are TGTGCCACCAGCAGCAGGGGGCGCATGGCTGAAGCTTTCTTT.

The chain combines TRBV18 with TRBJ2-3, with D possibly TRBD1 on 5 matching bases. Germline V gives CDR1 KGHSH, CDR2 LQKENI. The V end was cut by 4 bases, the J end by 6 bases, with 11 bases between. The CDR3 contains 13 residues. CDR3 region: CASSLATADTQYF. The DNA of the CDR3 is TGTGCCAGCTCACTTGCGACAGCCGATACGCAGTATTTT. Full variable domain (outside the CDR3, taken from reference TRBV18 and TRBJ2-3): NAGVMQNPRHLVRRRGQEARLRCSPMKGHSHVYWYRQLPEEGLKFMVYLQKENIIDESGMPKERFSAEFPKEGPSILRIQQVVRGDSAAYFCASSLATADTQYFGPGTRLTVL.

The chain combines TRBV4-2 with TRBJ2-7; the D gene is possibly TRBD2 (6 bases). The CDR3 has 13 amino acids. Trimming shortened V by 6 bases and J by 2 bases, and 11 bases separated the two germline ends. The germline V gene has CDR1 LGHNA and CDR2 YNFKEQ. The CDR3 reads CASSSGGTYEQYF. CDR3 in DNA: TGTGCCAGCAGTTCCGGGGGAACCTACGAGCAGTACTTC.

The chain employs TRBV9 and TRBJ1-3, with D hard to call. The CDR3 consists of 15 residues. The germline V and J ends were trimmed by 3 bases and 0 bases, with 10 bases remaining between them. The germline CDR1 and CDR2 sequences are SGDLS and YYNGEE. The CDR3 sequence is CASSAIGYSGNTIYF. CDR3 nucleotides: TGTGCCAGCAGCGCAATCGGGTACTCTGGAAACACCATATATTTT. Combining the CDR3 with reference TRBV9 and TRBJ1-3 gives the whole variable domain DSGVTQTPKHLITATGQRVTLRCSPRSGDLSVYWYQQSLDQGLQFLIQYYNGEERAKGNILERFSAQQFPDLHSELNLSSLELGDSALYFCASSAIGYSGNTIYFGEGSWLTVV.

The V gene is TRBV5-1, the J gene TRBJ1-3, with D perhaps matching TRBD1 (6 bases). The CDR3 sequence is 15 residues long. V shed 3 bases and J shed 0 bases, with 10 bases lying between them. In germline, CDR1 is SGHRS, CDR2 YFSETQ. The CDR3 nucleotides are TGCGCCAGCAGCTGGTCAGGGGCCTCTGGAAACACCATATATTTT. Its protein product is CASSWSGASGNTIYF.

The chain recombines TRBV4-3 with TRBJ1-1; 9 nucleotides align to TRBD1. CDR3 length equals 18 residues. The ends lost 1 base at V and 3 bases at J; junction bases unmatched: 12. Germline CDR1 LGHNA, CDR2 YSLEER. CDR3 residues: CASSQVYRTGDLDTEAFF. CDR3 DNA: TGCGCCAGCAGCCAAGTTTATAGGACAGGGGATTTGGACACTGAAGCTTTCTTT.

The V and J genes are TRBV18 and TRBJ2-1; 9 bases fit TRBD2. CDR1 is KGHSH and CDR2 is LQKENI in the germline V gene. This CDR3 comprises 16 residues. V was clipped by 0 bases and J by 4 bases; unmatched bases: 4. In DNA form, the CDR3 reads TGTGCCAGCTCACCACCAAGCCTAGCGGGATACAATGAGCAGTTCTTC. Protein product: CASSPPSLAGYNEQFF.

Notes on this clone: Other DNA sequences from this sample encode an identical CDR3 as well. The chain uses TRBV9 and TRBJ1-1, with D uncertain. CDR3 size: 13 residues. From germline, CDR1 is SGDLS and CDR2 YYNGEE. Trimming pared 2 bases from V and 5 bases from J, leaving 10 bases between. CDR3 sequence: CASSVGGRTEAFF. DNA for the CDR3: TGTGCCAGCAGCGTCGGAGGGAGAACTGAAGCTTTCTTT.

The count of this clone is one. The rearrangement uses TRBV21-1 and TRBJ1-1; the DNA was not compared with TRBD1, the D call given in the table. TRBV21-1 is listed as a pseudogene. CDR3 length: 19 residues. The CDR3 sequence: CAPNRDFTGRGEEGAEAFF. CDR3 in DNA: TGTGCCCCAAATAGGGATTTCACGGGCAGGGGGGAAGAAGGGGCTGAAGCTTTCTTT.

The rearrangement links TRBV9 to TRBJ1-5; a possible D gene is TRBD1 (5 bases). Germline CDR1 SGDLS, CDR2 YYNGEE. V was shortened by 2 bases and J by 7 bases, with 19 bases between the two germline ends. The CDR3 is made up of 16 amino acids. CDR3 region: CASSVHGGAGTQPQHF. The CDR3 DNA sequence: TGTGCCAGCAGCGTCCATGGAGGGGCAGGGACGCAGCCCCAGCATTTT.

CDR3 in DNA: TGTGCCAGCAGCTCAGAGCGGGAGTTACAAGAGACCCAGTACTTC. This codes for CASSSERELQETQYF. The chain joins TRBV13 to TRBJ2-5; TRBD2 agrees at 8 bases. CDR3 length: 15 amino acids. CDR1 is PRHDT and CDR2 is FYEKMQ in the germline V gene (reference sequence). V shed 4 bases and J 2 bases; nucleotides not matched to a gene: 6.

The CDR3 DNA follows: TGCGCCAGCAGCCACGACAGGGAGGGAAACACCATATATTTT. Amino acid sequence: CASSHDREGNTIYF. V is TRBV4-3 and J is TRBJ1-3; 7 bases are a match to TRBD1. J lost 4 bases, V lost 3 bases, and 3 bases had no gene match. The CDR3 is 14 amino acids. Germline V lookup: CDR1 LGHNA, CDR2 YSLEER.

This clone was counted once. The chain is built from TRBV7-2 and TRBJ2-7; 9 nucleotides match TRBD1. CDR1 is SGHTA and CDR2 is FQGNSA in the germline V gene. This CDR3 region has 14 residues. V shed 1 base and J 7 bases; nucleotides not matched to a gene: 5. This CDR3 is CASSLVGQGWEQYF. The CDR3 DNA reads as TGTGCCAGCAGCTTAGTCGGACAGGGGTGGGAGCAGTACTTC.

As regards this clone: The sample carries other DNA sequences with the same CDR3. The rearrangement links TRBV6-5 to TRBJ2-3; 9 bases line up with TRBD2. The germline CDR1 and CDR2 sequences are MNHEY and SVGAGI. This CDR3 has 15 amino acids. J was trimmed by 0 bases and V by 3 bases; bases with no gene match: 1. As DNA, the CDR3 is TGTGCCAGCAGTTATAGCGGGAGAAGCACAGATACGCAGTATTTT. As protein: CASSYSGRSTDTQYF.